One T cell receptor (beta chain) is described in this entry. Study donors comprised healthy, HIV-negative adults devoid of recent acute infection or vaccination. In the original workflow: Junction-only immunoSEQ sequences carried no quality scores, so filtering differed. The assay was immunoSEQ multiplex PCR, and TCRdb's table has in-frame clones only and misses some. V and J calls and clone size are as listed in that table; D and trimming were resolved from the DNA. The repertoire holds approximately 500,000 clones, with around four fifths as singletons. The entry originates in a study of shared clonotypes between healthy human individuals. The CDR3 consists of 15 residues. Germline trimming cut 5 bases from V and 7 bases from J; bases unmatched to any gene: 13. Germline V gives CDR1 MDHEN, CDR2 SYDVKM.

The rearrangement joins TRBV28 to TRBJ1-2, with TRBD1 matching 7 bases. This receptor was identified in a woman aged 40 to 50 in good health. Some clones in this sample may be carry-over from other donors' samples. The sequenced sample was PBMCs. For the CDR3, the DNA is TGTGCCAGCAGTCCGAAGCTAGGGACAGCCGGTGGCTACACCTTC. Protein product: CASSPKLGTAGGYTF.